The 21 T cell receptor beta chains below were found in one sample sequenced in a study of post-analysis software for immune sequencing data. Points from the study as a whole: TRBV segments more frequent in patients than in controls numbered several and included TRBV5-6, TRBV5-1 and TRBV20-1.

Each TCR beta cDNA library carried unique molecular identifiers. TCRdb used MiXCR to reprocess the PCR reads, holding one entry per CDR3 protein. The sample records about 500,000 distinct CDR3 sequences, roughly 45% being singletons. These receptors are not linked to any known antigen. Sequencing input: blood. The receptors here all came from a girl under 18 with multiple sclerosis.

The table lists this clonotype with a few counts. The chain has TRBV12-3 or TRBV12-4 and TRBJ2-7; TRBD2 matches 7 bases. The junction had 7 bases not matched to a gene; V was cut back by 3 bases and J by 5 bases. The CDR3 extends over 14 amino acids. This chain's CDR3 is CASSLGQGLNEQYF. In DNA form, the CDR3 reads TGTGCCAGCAGTTTGGGCCAGGGACTAAACGAGCAGTACTTC.

This clonotype was detected only a few times. This chain joins TRBV9 and TRBJ2-2; no definite D call. The V gene lost 2 bases and the J gene lost 2 bases, with 4 bases spanning the gap. The CDR3 totals 13 residues. Per the germline V gene, CDR1 is SGDLS and CDR2 is YYNGEE. The CDR3 sequence: CASSVSNTGELFF. CDR3 nucleotide sequence: TGTGCCAGCAGCGTTAGTAACACCGGGGAGCTGTTTTTT. The full variable domain, its missing parts supplied by reference TRBV9 and TRBJ2-2, is DSGVTQTPKHLITATGQRVTLRCSPRSGDLSVYWYQQSLDQGLQFLIQYYNGEERAKGNILERFSAQQFPDLHSELNLSSLELGDSALYFCASSVSNTGELFFGEGSRLTVL.

This clonotype was found a few times. This chain connects TRBV12-3 or TRBV12-4 to TRBJ1-2; TRBD1 matches 7 bases. V dropped 8 bases and J dropped 6; count of bases not matched to a gene: 15. The CDR3 runs 15 residues. The CDR3 bases are TGTGCCAGCGACCAAAGGGACCTAACAGGGGATGGCTACACCTTC. Protein sequence: CASDQRDLTGDGYTF.

The chain uses TRBV3-1 and TRBJ2-7; 7 nucleotides line up with TRBD2. Germline V CDR1 and CDR2: LGHDT, YNNKEL (reference sequence). The CDR3 extends over 15 amino acids. V gave up 2 bases and J gave up 5 bases; unmatched junction bases: 9. The DNA for the CDR3 is TGTGCCAGCAGCCAAATTGTCCGGGGGGTTGACGAGCAGTACTTC. Translation gives CASSQIVRGVDEQYF.

The chain combines TRBV27 with TRBJ2-7; unclear D gene. CDR3 length: 14 amino acids. Germline CDR1 is MNHEY and CDR2 is SMNVEV (reference sequence). V lost 5 bases and J lost 6, with 17 bases in between. The CDR3, as DNA: TGTGCCAGCAGTCCAAGGATGGTGAGTGGCGAGCAGTACTTC. Translated, it gives CASSPRMVSGEQYF.

The rearrangement links TRBV9 to TRBJ2-4; unclear D gene. V was cut by 0 bases and J by 4 bases, with 11 bases left in between. Germline assignment: CDR1 SGDLS and CDR2 YYNGEE. The CDR3 has 15 amino acids. The CDR3 spells CASSVGAGLKNIQYF. The CDR3 nucleotides are TGTGCCAGCAGCGTAGGAGCCGGATTAAAAAACATTCAGTACTTC.

The rearrangement uses TRBV6-5 and TRBJ2-1, with D perhaps matching TRBD1 (8 bases). V lost 6 bases, J lost 9 bases, and 21 bases lay in between. The CDR3 loop spans 15 amino acids. CDR1 MNHEY and CDR2 SVGAGI come from the germline V gene. The CDR3 protein is CASSPGGTGGGEQFF. The DNA of the CDR3 is TGTGCCAGCAGCCCAGGCGGGACAGGCGGGGGTGAGCAGTTCTTC.

J is TRBJ2-7 and V is TRBV20-1, with 8 bases fitting TRBD2. The CDR3 length is 14 residues. Germline V CDR1 and CDR2: DFQATT, SNEGSKA (reference sequence). V lost 1 base, J lost 7 bases, and 9 bases stayed unmatched. The DNA of the CDR3 is TGCAGTGCTAGAGCCGCAGCGGGAGTAGGGGAGCAGTACTTC. Its protein product is CSARAAAGVGEQYF.

The chain combines TRBV4-1 with TRBJ2-4, with no clear D. Gene TRBJ2-7 matches the end of the DNA better, so the J call may be wrong. The CDR3 spans 15 residues. From germline, CDR1 is MGHRA and CDR2 YSYEKL. As DNA, the CDR3 is TGCGCCAGCAGCCCCCAGCACCCTTGGCCCTACGAGCAGTACTTC. Protein sequence: CASSPQHPWPYEQYF.

This chain uses TRBV18 with TRBJ1-2, with 7 bases lining up with TRBD1. J was trimmed by 4 bases and V by 1 base; bases with no gene match: 9. Germline V gene data show CDR1 as KGHSH and CDR2 as LQKENI. The CDR3 spans 16 residues. The CDR3 sequence: CASSPRDSQTTYGYTF. The CDR3 bases are TGTGCCAGCTCACCACGGGACAGCCAAACGACCTATGGCTACACCTTC.

Turning to this clonotype: At one end, the junction sequence differs from germline, possibly due to a read error. The chain couples TRBV7-2 to TRBJ2-1; maybe TRBD2 (6 bases). Germline loops: CDR1 SGHTA, CDR2 FQGNSA. The CDR3 covers 16 residues. The CDR3 here is CASSLVGGGTYNGQFF. CDR3 bases: TGTGCCAGCAGCTTAGTCGGGGGAGGAACCTACAATGGGCAGTTCTTC. The complete variable domain, with remaining parts taken from reference TRBV7-2 and TRBJ2-1, reads GAGVSQSPSNKVTEKGKDVELRCDPISGHTALYWYRQSLGQGLEFLIYFQGNSAPDKSGLPSDRFSAERTGGSVSTLTIQRTQQEDSAVYLCASSLVGGGTYNGQFFGPGTRLTVL.

The genes are TRBV6-1 and TRBJ2-1; maybe TRBD1 (5 bases). Looked up from germline, CDR1 is MNHNS and CDR2 is SASEGT. The V gene lost 0 bases and the J gene lost 10 bases, with 19 bases spanning the gap. The CDR3 loop spans 16 amino acids. The CDR3 protein is CASSEALRQPSTEQFF. The CDR3 DNA reads TGTGCCAGCAGTGAAGCGCTGAGACAGCCCTCCACCGAGCAGTTCTTC.

This clonotype was seen more than once but under ten times. V gene TRBV6-5 combines with J gene TRBJ2-7; 13 nucleotides line up with TRBD2. The junction had 4 bases not matched to a gene; V was cut back by 5 bases and J by 3 bases. Germline CDR1 reads MNHEY; CDR2 reads SVGAGI. This CDR3 is built from 15 residues. The CDR3 is CASSPGTSGDYEQYF. The CDR3 DNA is TGTGCCAGCAGTCCCGGGACTAGCGGGGACTACGAGCAGTACTTC.

This clonotype appeared a few times. V gene TRBV28 combines with J gene TRBJ2-7; tentative D call: TRBD1 (5 bases). The CDR3 loop spans 12 amino acids. V was pared by 6 bases and J by 6 bases, with 12 bases between. The V gene's germline CDR1 is MDHEN and CDR2 SYDVKM. CDR3 sequence: CASSSTDSEQYF. The CDR3 bases are TGTGCCAGCAGCTCGACAGATAGCGAGCAGTACTTC.

J is TRBJ2-5 and V is TRBV12-3 or TRBV12-4; 8 bases agree with TRBD2. The CDR3 loop spans 15 amino acids. The junction had 9 bases not matched to a gene; V was cut back by 4 bases and J by 5 bases. The CDR3, as DNA: TGTGCCAGCAGTTCTTTCGGGACTAGGGGTGAGACCCAGTACTTC. This encodes CASSSFGTRGETQYF.

The CDR3 nucleotides read TGTGCCAGCAGCTTACCTATTTCGTCCCACGAGCAGTACTTC. Amino acid sequence: CASSLPISSHEQYF. V and J are TRBV5-5 and TRBJ2-7; D remains unclear. The germline V gene has CDR1 SGHKS and CDR2 YYEKEE (reference sequence). Trimming took off 2 bases at V and 5 bases at J, with 14 bases between the two ends. This CDR3 has 14 amino acids.

The V and J genes are TRBV7-3 and TRBJ2-3, with 8 bases fitting TRBD2. Trimming took 6 bases from V and 4 from J; bases not matched to a gene: 6. This CDR3 has 14 residues. In germline, CDR1 is SGHTA, CDR2 FQGTGA. The CDR3 DNA reads as TGTGCCAGCAGTCCTGGGACTAGTGCAGATACGCAGTATTTT. Translating it yields CASSPGTSADTQYF.

This clonotype came up once. The V call is TRBV19, the J call TRBJ2-1; 8 bases align to TRBD1. The CDR3 extends over 16 amino acids. Germline loops: CDR1 LNHDA, CDR2 SQIVND (reference sequence). The V gene end was trimmed by 5 bases and the J gene end by 5 bases; junction bases not matched to a gene: 11. In DNA, the CDR3 is TGTGCCAGTAGTCTGACAGGGGATACCTTCAACAATGAGCAGTTCTTC. Amino acids: CASSLTGDTFNNEQFF.

This clonotype was observed at least ten times. The V and J genes are TRBV6-4 and TRBJ2-6, with a tentative D call TRBD1 (6 bases). The CDR3 is made up of 16 amino acids. CDR1 MRHNA and CDR2 SNTAGT come from the germline V gene. V was pared by 5 bases and J by 1 base, with 12 bases between. The CDR3 spells CASSPKGVSGANVLTF. The CDR3 region has the DNA TGTGCCAGCAGTCCGAAGGGGGTTTCTGGGGCCAACGTCCTGACTTTC.

This clonotype was recorded only once. J is TRBJ1-5 and V is TRBV20-1; 7 bases fit TRBD1. The J segment lost 4 bases and the V segment lost 5 bases, leaving 8 bases of the junction unmatched. Germline CDR1 and CDR2: DFQATT and SNEGSKA (reference sequence). The CDR3 runs 14 residues. The CDR3 is CSALQGQNNQPQHF. DNA for the CDR3: TGCAGTGCTCTACAGGGACAGAATAATCAGCCCCAGCATTTT.

This clonotype was recorded a few times. The chain uses TRBV20-1 and TRBJ2-5, with D unclear. The germline CDR1 and CDR2 sequences are DFQATT and SNEGSKA (reference sequence). CDR3 length: 11 amino acids. V was pared by 6 bases and J by 2 bases, with 7 bases between. The CDR3 DNA reads TGCAGTGCGGAGAAGCAAGAGACCCAGTACTTC. Residues: CSAEKQETQYF.